This entry lists 22 T cell receptor beta chains sequenced from one sample in a study of read filtering for tumor transcriptome and immune sequencing. Molecular barcoded adaptors covering alpha/delta and beta/gamma chains were used on 400 to 450 ng RNA. TCRdb reprocessed the reads with MiXCR, giving one entry per CDR3 protein. The sample lists about 86,000 distinct CDR3 sequences, 9% to 15% occurring once. Sequenced input: a population of CD138-negative cells sorted from bone marrow. These receptors came from a donor at least 40 years old with multiple myeloma.

The chain has TRBV6-1 and TRBJ1-1, with a possible D match to TRBD1 (5 bases). CDR1 MNHNS and CDR2 SASEGT come from the germline V gene. This CDR3 contains 13 residues. The V end lost 6 bases, the J end lost 6 bases, and 14 bases lay between the germline ends. In nucleotides, the CDR3 is TGTGCCAGCAGAGGGGACCCCGGGCCTGAAGCTTTCTTT. Translation gives CASRGDPGPEAFF.

This clonotype has at least ten counts. The rearrangement joins TRBV7-2 to TRBJ2-3, with 9 bases fitting TRBD2. Germline V CDR1 and CDR2: SGHTA, FQGNSA. V lost 5 bases, J lost 4 bases, and 7 bases stayed unmatched. This CDR3 has 15 amino acids. The CDR3 here is CASSNLAGFPDTQYF. The CDR3 nucleotides are TGTGCCAGCAGCAACCTAGCGGGATTTCCAGATACGCAGTATTTT.

J is TRBJ2-7 and V is TRBV20-1; possible D gene TRBD2, 5 bases. Germline-derived CDR1 and CDR2 are DFQATT and SNEGSKA (reference sequence). V was clipped by 6 bases and J by 7 bases, with 19 bases between them. This CDR3 comprises 13 residues. The CDR3 region has the DNA TGCAGTGCCCATCCCCCTATGGAGGTGGAGCAGTACTTC. It specifies CSAHPPMEVEQYF.

On this clonotype itself: One junction end does not reproduce the germline sequence, and a read error may be involved. V usage is TRBV2 and J usage is TRBJ2-1; the D gene is possibly TRBD2 (7 bases). The V gene's germline CDR1 is SNHLY and CDR2 FYNNEI. The CDR3 runs 15 residues. CDR3 nucleotides: TGTGCCAGCAGTGTCGAGGGGGAGGGCTACAATGAGCGGTTCTTT. This sequence encodes CASSVEGEGYNERFF.

This clonotype was recorded at least ten times. The chain joins TRBV5-4 to TRBJ2-2; D is undetermined. Trimming left V 0 bases short and J 6 bases short, with 9 bases between. The CDR3 has 14 amino acids. Per germline, CDR1 SGHNT and CDR2 YYREEE (reference sequence). This CDR3 is CASSLDYSAGELFF. The CDR3 nucleotides are TGTGCCAGCAGCTTGGACTATTCCGCCGGGGAGCTGTTTTTT. Combining the CDR3 with reference TRBV5-4 and TRBJ2-2 gives the whole variable domain ETGVTQSPTHLIKTRGQQVTLRCSSQSGHNTVSWYQQALGQGPQFIFQYYREEENGRGNFPPRFSGLQFPNYSSELNVNALELDDSALYLCASSLDYSAGELFFGEGSRLTVL.

Notes on this clonotype: A much larger clone differs by one base, so this may be a read error. The chain recombines TRBV5-5 with TRBJ1-5; maybe TRBD1 (5 bases). This CDR3 comprises 16 residues. Germline V gene sequence: CDR1 SGHKS, CDR2 YYEKEE (reference sequence). CDR3 nucleotide sequence: TGTGCCAGCAGCTTGACAGGACCTTATAGCAATCAGCCCCAGCGTTTT. Translating it yields CASSLTGPYSNQPQRF. Full variable domain (remainder filled in from reference TRBV5-5 and TRBJ1-5): DAGVTQSPTHLIKTRGQQVTLRCSPISGHKSVSWYQQVLGQGPQFIFQYYEKEERGRGNFPDRFSARQFPNYSSELNVNALLLGDSALYLCASSLTGPYSNQPQRFGDGTRLSIL.

This clonotype was recorded at least ten times. The V call is TRBV28, the J call TRBJ1-2; D remains ambiguous. V dropped 5 bases and J dropped 13 bases, with 14 bases sitting between them. The CDR3 extends over 11 amino acids. CDR1 and CDR2 (germline): MDHEN, SYDVKM. CDR3 residues: CASSLTRVPTF. In DNA form, the CDR3 reads TGTGCCAGCAGTCTGACACGGGTCCCCACCTTC.

This clonotype was seen at least ten times. The rearrangement uses TRBV11-2 and TRBJ2-7, with 7 positions matching TRBD2. This CDR3 has 14 amino acids. V shed 1 base, J shed 2 bases, and the junction held 2 bases outside the gene matches. The germline gives CDR1 SGHAT, CDR2 FQNNGV. CDR3 bases: TGTGCCAGCAGCTTAGCCGGACTAGCCTACGAGCAGTACTTC. It specifies CASSLAGLAYEQYF.

The sample holds many counts of this clonotype. The gene calls are TRBV20-1 and TRBJ1-1; TRBD1 matches at 7 bases. V trimming: 3 bases; J trimming: 1 base; junction bases outside the gene matches: 5. The CDR3 has 14 residues. Per the germline V gene, CDR1 is DFQATT and CDR2 is SNEGSKA (reference sequence). The DNA of the CDR3 is TGCAGTGCTAGTACAGGGGCCCCGAACACTGAAGCTTTCTTT. Its protein is CSASTGAPNTEAFF.

Remarks on this clonotype: This may stem from a read error, because a much larger clone lies one nucleotide away. J is TRBJ1-5 and V is TRBV12-3 or TRBV12-4; D gene ambiguous. This CDR3 region has 14 residues. This CDR3 is CAGRPQNSNQPQHF. Written as DNA, the CDR3 is TGTGCCGGCAGACCACAGAATAGCAATCAGCCCCAGCATTTT.

In the case of this clonotype: One base away lies a much larger clone, so this may be a sequencing read error. This rearrangement joins TRBV10-3 to TRBJ2-3; the D gene could be TRBD1 or TRBD2 (6 bases each). The CDR3 covers 13 residues. CDR1 is ENHRY and CDR2 is SYGVKD in the germline V gene. CDR3: CATSDGGGDTQYF. The DNA of the CDR3 is TGTGCCACCAGTGATGGAGGGGGAGATACGCAGTATTTT.

This clonotype was detected ten times or more. This chain joins TRBV5-5 and TRBJ2-1, with TRBD1 matching 9 bases. Germline-derived CDR1 and CDR2 are SGHKS and YYEKEE (reference sequence). With 6 bases clipped from V and 4 bases from J, the junction kept 5 bases outside the gene matches. CDR3 length: 14 residues. The CDR3 DNA is TGTGCCAGCACCTCCGGGACAGGGTACAATGAGCAGTTCTTC. Translating gives CASTSGTGYNEQFF.

There are many counts of this clonotype. The V call is TRBV5-1, the J call TRBJ2-5, with no clear D. Germline loops: CDR1 SGHRS, CDR2 YFSETQ. Trimming stripped 0 bases from V and 2 bases from J, with 8 bases between. This CDR3 region has 14 residues. The DNA of the CDR3 is TGCGCCAGCAGCTTGGGGGCAAGTCAAGAGACCCAGTACTTC. It specifies CASSLGASQETQYF.

This clonotype appeared many times. The V gene is TRBV14, the J gene TRBJ2-1; possible D gene TRBD2, 5 bases. This CDR3 has 16 amino acids. With 4 bases removed from V and 0 bases from J, the gap between germline ends came to 13 bases. The germline CDR1 and CDR2 sequences are SGHDN and FVKESK. In DNA form, the CDR3 reads TGTGCCAGCAGCCTGGAGGTGGGGAGCTCCTACAATGAGCAGTTCTTC. Amino acids: CASSLEVGSSYNEQFF.

This clonotype appeared many times. The rearrangement uses TRBV29-1 and TRBJ2-2; D gene uncertain. The CDR3 has 11 amino acids. V was trimmed by 6 bases and J by 2 bases, leaving 4 bases between them. Germline CDR1 is SQVTM and CDR2 is ANQGSEA. CDR3: CSVLNTGELFF. CDR3 bases: TGCAGCGTGCTTAACACCGGGGAGCTGTTTTTT.

This clonotype was counted many times. V is TRBV28 and J is TRBJ2-3, with 7 nucleotides matching TRBD2. V gave up 8 bases and J gave up 5 bases; unmatched junction bases: 4. This CDR3 is 12 amino acids long. CDR1 and CDR2 (germline): MDHEN, SYDVKM. The CDR3 reads CASWSGGDTQYF. Here the CDR3 DNA reads TGTGCCAGCTGGTCGGGGGGAGATACGCAGTATTTT.

V usage is TRBV24-1 and J usage is TRBJ2-3; D is undetermined. The CDR3 extends over 15 amino acids. The ends were cut back, 4 bases at V and 2 bases at J, with 12 bases in the middle. Germline-derived CDR1 and CDR2 are KGHDR and SFDVKD. CDR3 coding DNA: TGTGCCACCAGTGAGGTGGAAAGCGCCACAGATACGCAGTATTTT. This codes for CATSEVESATDTQYF.

This clonotype has at least ten counts. The V call is TRBV7-9, the J call TRBJ1-4; D call uncertain. The ends were cut back, 5 bases at V and 15 bases at J, with 19 bases in the middle. The germline V gene encodes CDR1 SEHNR and CDR2 FQNEAQ (reference sequence). The CDR3 is 13 residues long. The CDR3 loop is CASSPNPAASMFF. The CDR3 nucleotides are TGTGCCAGCAGCCCAAACCCTGCGGCGAGTATGTTTTTT.

This clonotype came up many times. V gene TRBV29-1 combines with J gene TRBJ2-1; the match to TRBD2 covers 8 bases. The CDR3 loop spans 15 amino acids. Germline V gives CDR1 SQVTM, CDR2 ANQGSEA. V lost 6 bases and J lost 9; bases outside the gene matches: 16. The CDR3 DNA reads TGCAGCGTCGTCCGACCGGGAGGGGGGATTGGTGAGCAGTTCTTC. It yields the protein CSVVRPGGGIGEQFF.

This clonotype was seen repeatedly, ten times or more. The gene calls are TRBV6-1 and TRBJ2-1, with D unresolved. V lost 2 bases to trimming and J lost 9 bases, with 11 bases between them. Germline lookup yields CDR1 MNHNS and CDR2 SASEGT. This CDR3 is built from 13 residues. The CDR3 sequence: CASSEQLGREQFF. In nucleotides, the CDR3 is TGTGCCAGCAGTGAACAATTAGGTCGTGAGCAGTTCTTC.

A few counts support this clonotype. The rearrangement uses TRBV12-3 or TRBV12-4 and TRBJ2-5, with D possibly being TRBD2 (5 bases). The CDR3 contains 11 residues. Trimming left V 8 bases short and J 7 bases short, with 11 bases between. The CDR3 DNA follows: TGTGCCAGCGGGTCCAGCGGGACCCAGTACTTC. Protein: CASGSSGTQYF.

This clonotype was seen at least ten times. The chain carries TRBV2 and TRBJ1-5; D unresolved. The CDR3 is 14 amino acids. Per the germline V gene, CDR1 is SNHLY and CDR2 is FYNNEI. With 1 base removed from V and 3 bases from J, the gap between germline ends came to 7 bases. CDR3 residues: CASSEGLTNQPQHF. The DNA of the CDR3 is TGTGCCAGCAGTGAAGGTCTTACCAATCAGCCCCAGCATTTT.